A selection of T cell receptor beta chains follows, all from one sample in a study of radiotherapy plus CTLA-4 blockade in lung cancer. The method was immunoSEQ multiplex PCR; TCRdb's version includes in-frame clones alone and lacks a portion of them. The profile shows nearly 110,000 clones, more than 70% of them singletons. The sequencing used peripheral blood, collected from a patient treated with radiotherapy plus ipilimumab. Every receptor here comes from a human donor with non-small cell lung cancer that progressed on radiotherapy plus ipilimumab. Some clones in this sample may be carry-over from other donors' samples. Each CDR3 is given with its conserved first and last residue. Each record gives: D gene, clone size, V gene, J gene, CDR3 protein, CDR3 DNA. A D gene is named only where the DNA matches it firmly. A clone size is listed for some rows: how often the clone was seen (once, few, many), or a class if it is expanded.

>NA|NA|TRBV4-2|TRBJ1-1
CASSQEGARRVRGTEAFF
TGTGCCAGCAGCCAAGAGGGGGCCCGGCGAGTGAGGGGCACTGAAGCTTTCTTT
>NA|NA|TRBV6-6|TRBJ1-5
CASSYFPEQPQHF
TGTGCCAGCAGTTACTTCCCTGAGCAGCCCCAGCATTTT
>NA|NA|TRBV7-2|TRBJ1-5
CASSFSTGWGNQPQHF
TGTGCCAGCAGCTTTAGTACGGGGTGGGGCAATCAGCCCCAGCATTTT
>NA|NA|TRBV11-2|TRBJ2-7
CASSLENQEASEQYF
TGTGCCAGCAGCTTAGAGAACCAGGAGGCCAGCGAGCAGTACTTC
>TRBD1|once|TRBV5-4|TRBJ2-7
CASSSRDRGPYEQYF
TGTGCCAGCAGCTCCCGGGACAGGGGCCCCTACGAGCAGTACTTC
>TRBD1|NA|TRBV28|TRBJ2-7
CASSPGQGAYEQYF
TGTGCCAGCAGCCCGGGACAGGGGGCCTACGAGCAGTACTTC
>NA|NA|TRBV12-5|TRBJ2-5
CASGSPVGGRRETQYF
TGTGCTAGTGGTTCCCCTGTCGGCGGGCGTAGAGAGACCCAGTACTTC
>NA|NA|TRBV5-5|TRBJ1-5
CASTRAQSVGQPQHF
TGTGCCAGCACCCGGGCGCAGTCGGTTGGGCAGCCCCAGCATTTT
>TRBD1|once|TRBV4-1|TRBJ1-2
CASSLHRGKDVGYTF
TGCGCCAGCAGCCTCCACAGGGGTAAGGACGTCGGCTACACCTTC
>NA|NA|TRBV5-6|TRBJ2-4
CASRRGLSKNIQYF
TGTGCCAGCAGGCGCGGGCTGTCCAAAAACATTCAGTACTTC